What follows is one T cell receptor beta chain and its context. What it recognizes is unknown. This sample was taken from a study of cytomegalovirus exposure and HLA in healthy donors. Study-wide results and limits: In a later analysis, several top co-occurrence clusters appeared linked to parvovirus B19, influenza, CMV and Epstein-Barr virus. Donors were assumed by presence/absence analyses to have roughly uniform sequencing depth.

Use of 60 Vbeta and 13 Jbeta primers characterized the PCR. Per the authors' pipeline: Unique TCR beta chains numbered roughly 80 million in a later analysis, with around 10 million shared. Some clones are missing from TCRdb's copy, which holds only in-frame ones; the method was immunoSEQ multiplex PCR. D and trimming come from the DNA, and the V and J calls and clone size come from that table. The sample yields roughly 120,000 clones, 70% to 80% seen once. Trimming stripped 3 bases from V and 1 base from J, with 3 bases between. Germline V gene sequence: CDR1 SQVTM, CDR2 ANQGSEA. The length of the CDR3 is 11 residues.

The chain carries TRBV29-1 and TRBJ1-1, with D unclear. The sample consisted of PBMCs. The TCR originated in a man over 45 in good health and CMV-seropositive. CDR3 protein: CSVERNTEAFF. CDR3 coding DNA: TGCAGCGTTGAGAGGAACACTGAAGCTTTCTTT. The full variable domain, with the rest looked up from reference TRBV29-1 and TRBJ1-1, is SAVISQKPSRDICQRGTSLTIQCQVDSQVTMMFWYRQQPGQSLTLIATANQGSEATYESGFVIDKFPISRPNLTFSTLTVSNMSPEDSSIYLCSVERNTEAFFGQGTRLTVV.